Listed below are T cell receptor beta chains from one sample, sequenced in a study of blood T cell repertoires in COVID-19. Here immunoSEQ multiplex PCR was the method, and the copy in TCRdb shows in-frame clones only, minus some. The table shows under 110,000 clones, with approximately 92% occurring only once. The material sequenced was peripheral blood. These receptor sequences come from a man between 50 and 59 years old with active COVID-19. Both conserved end residues are part of each CDR3. The D gene is left open where the match is weak. Clone sizes are given selectively: once, few, many, or a class where the clone is expanded.

clone_size,j_call,d_call,v_call,cdr3_nt,cdr3_aa
.,TRBJ1-4,.,TRBV10-2,TGCGCCAGCACCTCAGGGGCCGCTGAAAAACTGTTTTTT,CASTSGAAEKLFF
.,TRBJ2-5,.,TRBV6-4,TGTGCCAGCAGTGGACTGAGGGAGACCCAGTACTTC,CASSGLRETQYF
.,TRBJ1-6,.,TRBV2,TGTGCCAGCAGTGCGGGACGGGGGGTCCGCGGGCCACCCCTCCACTTT,CASSAGRGVRGPPLHF
.,TRBJ2-5,.,TRBV7-2,TGTGCCAGCAGCCAGGGGCAGATCCAAGAGACCCAGTACTTC,CASSQGQIQETQYF
.,TRBJ2-3,.,TRBV19,TGTGCCAGTAGTCGAGGAAGGACAGATACGCAGTATTTT,CASSRGRTDTQYF
.,TRBJ2-5,.,TRBV19,TGTGCCAGTAGTATGGGGCAGCTCCAGGAGACCCAGTACTTC,CASSMGQLQETQYF
.,TRBJ2-5,TRBD2,TRBV10-3,TGTGCCATCAGTGAGTCACTAGCGGGAGGCCAAGAGACCCAGTACTTC,CAISESLAGGQETQYF
.,TRBJ2-2,TRBD1,TRBV28,TGTGCCAGCAACAAGCCAGGGGGCGGGGAGCTGTTTTTT,CASNKPGGGELFF
.,TRBJ2-7,TRBD1,TRBV5-6,TGTGCCAGCACTGACAGGGGGCTAGGAGAGCAGTACTTC,CASTDRGLGEQYF
.,TRBJ1-2,.,TRBV19,TGTGCCAGTAGTATCCGCGAGGAGGGCAATGGCTACACCTTC,CASSIREEGNGYTF
.,TRBJ2-5,TRBD2,TRBV28,TGTGCCAGCAGGGGGTCGGGGGGGACCCAGTACTTC,CASRGSGGTQYF
.,TRBJ2-1,.,TRBV5-1,TGCGCCAGCAGCTCCTTGGGGGCGCCCTACAATGAGCAGTTCTTC,CASSSLGAPYNEQFF
once,TRBJ2-7,TRBD1,TRBV11-2,TGTGCCAGCAGCCCTTTTGTGGACAGGGACGGTGAGCAGTACTTC,CASSPFVDRDGEQYF
.,TRBJ2-2,TRBD2,TRBV18,TGTGCCAGCTCACCCACCCCGGGACTAGCGGCGAACACCGGGGAGCTGTTTTTT,CASSPTPGLAANTGELFF